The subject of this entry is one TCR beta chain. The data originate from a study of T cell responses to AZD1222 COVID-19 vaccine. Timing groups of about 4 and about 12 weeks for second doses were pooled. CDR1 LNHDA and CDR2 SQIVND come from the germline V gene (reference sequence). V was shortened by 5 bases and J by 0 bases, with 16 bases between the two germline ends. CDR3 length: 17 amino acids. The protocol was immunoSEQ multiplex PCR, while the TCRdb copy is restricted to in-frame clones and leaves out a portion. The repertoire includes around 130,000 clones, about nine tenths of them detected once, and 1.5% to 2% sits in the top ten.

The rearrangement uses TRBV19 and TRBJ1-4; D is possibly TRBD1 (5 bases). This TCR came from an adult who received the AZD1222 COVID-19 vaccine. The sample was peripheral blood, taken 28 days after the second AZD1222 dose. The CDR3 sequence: CASSRITGGATNEKLFF. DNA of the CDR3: TGTGCCAGTAGTCGTATAACGGGGGGGGCAACTAATGAAAAACTGTTTTTT.